This T cell receptor (beta chain) derives from a study of technical replicates of blood from a handful of donors (dated by TCRdb to about 2017). V has 4 bases trimmed and J has 1 base trimmed; junction bases matching no gene number 14. Counted from cysteine to phenylalanine, this CDR3 has 18 amino acids. Of the read, only the CDR3 DNA is kept; its 54 bases are in frame from base 1. Sequences SGHRS (CDR1) and YFSETQ (CDR2) are obtained from the germline V gene. Libraries were built with the immunoSEQ multiplex PCR assay. TCRdb's version of the immuneACCESS table is confined to in-frame rearrangements and falls short of the full clone set. An unresolved V gene accounts for under half of the shortfall where checked; the remainder is of unknown origin. The sample includes around 81,000 clones, with more than 90% observed a single time. The ten largest clones capture 0.36% of the sample. About this clone: The clone's antigen remains unknown. No base quality values were provided; no much bigger clone lies one nucleotide off.

The receptor's source is a human donor in good health. This chain is built from TRBV5-1 and TRBJ1-1, and 9 junctional nucleotides match TRBD1. The source material was T cells isolated from PBMCs. This receptor carries the CDR3 CASSPPGQGTTWNTEAFF. The nucleotide sequence reads TGCGCCAGCAGCCCTCCGGGACAGGGCACGACTTGGAACACTGAAGCTTTCTTT.